This T cell receptor beta chain was recorded in a study of cytomegalovirus exposure and HLA in healthy donors. Looking at the study overall: Sequencing of about 179 million T cells in an earlier analysis found approximately 120 million unique TCR beta sequences. General study findings and limits: Analysis was carried out at a later point, and it linked a missense DCLRE1C variant to TCR beta V- and J-gene trimming. Cytomegalovirus status, reportedly, was diagnosed with high specificity and sensitivity by the classifier.

13 Jbeta primers and 60 Vbeta primers were used for the PCR. Original data processing: The count from a later analysis was 60 million to 85 million unique TCR beta chains, some 12 million of them shared. Measured with immunoSEQ multiplex PCR; TCRdb has only the in-frame clones, and not every one. That table is the source of V, J and clone size, and D and trimming were worked out from the DNA. The sample contains about 200,000 clones, 65% to 85% of which appear only once. Germline CDR1 SNHLY, CDR2 FYNNEI. With 11 bases removed from V and 6 bases from J, the gap between germline ends came to 19 bases. CDR3 size: 14 residues. Comment on this clone: The antigen is not known.

This chain connects TRBV2 to TRBJ2-2, with a tentative D call TRBD2 (6 bases). Sequenced input: PBMCs. The sequence came from a man younger than 35 in good health and CMV-seronegative. CDR3 in DNA: TGTGCCCCCGCGCGGGACGGAGGGGCCGGGGAGCTGTTTTTT. Translating gives CAPARDGGAGELFF.